Below, 10 T cell receptor beta chains from the same sample are listed, as sequenced in a study of T cell repertoires in cytomegalovirus infection. For these receptors, no antigen is known. TCRdb used MiXCR to reprocess the reads, holding one entry per CDR3 protein. The sample holds nearly 700,000 distinct CDR3 sequences, roughly a third seen once. The input for sequencing was cultured PBMCs, taken from culture after CMV antigen stimulation. The receptor source for this set is a human donor in good health (CMV status not recorded). Some clones in this sample may be carry-over from other donors' samples.

This chain joins TRBV4-1 and TRBJ2-1; 7 bases line up with TRBD2. V was clipped by 0 bases and J by 1 base; unmatched bases: 3. CDR3 length: 16 residues. Germline values: CDR1 MGHRA, CDR2 YSYEKL. This CDR3 is CASSQDAGVSYNEQFF. The CDR3 DNA reads as TGCGCCAGCAGCCAAGACGCGGGAGTATCCTACAATGAGCAGTTCTTC.

The gene calls are TRBV19 and TRBJ2-7; 7 bases map to TRBD2. Trimming took 6 bases from V and 0 from J; bases not matched to a gene: 5. Germline V lookup: CDR1 LNHDA, CDR2 SQIVND (reference sequence). The CDR3 loop spans 14 amino acids. The CDR3: CASRRLANSYEQYF. The CDR3 DNA sequence: TGTGCCAGTAGAAGACTAGCTAACTCCTACGAGCAGTACTTC.

The table lists this clonotype with a few counts. The chain combines TRBV24-1 with TRBJ2-4; D ambiguous. This CDR3 contains 14 residues. Between the trimmed V and J ends, which lost 9 bases and 7 bases, there was a span of 18 bases. Looked up from germline, CDR1 is KGHDR and CDR2 is SFDVKD. This CDR3 reads CATPFAERRNIQYF. The CDR3 DNA follows: TGTGCCACCCCGTTCGCCGAGCGCCGGAACATTCAGTACTTC.

This chain links TRBV2 with TRBJ2-5; 8 bases agree with TRBD2. The J segment lost 1 base and the V segment lost 4 bases, leaving 5 bases of the junction unmatched. Germline V CDR1 and CDR2: SNHLY, FYNNEI. CDR3 length equals 15 residues. CDR3 bases: TGTGCCAGCAGTGGGAGGACTAGCAGCCAAGAGACCCAGTACTTC. Residues: CASSGRTSSQETQYF.

The chain combines TRBV25-1 with TRBJ2-2; 8 nucleotides agree with TRBD2. CDR1 MGHDK and CDR2 SYGVNS come from the germline V gene. The CDR3 is made up of 18 amino acids. V lost 4 bases to trimming and J lost 0 bases; unmatched junction nucleotides: 10. CDR3 amino acids: CASSATPGGGSNTGELFF. The CDR3 nucleotides are TGTGCCAGCAGTGCTACCCCCGGGGGGGGGTCGAACACCGGGGAGCTGTTTTTT.

The V and J genes are TRBV6-2 or TRBV6-3 and TRBJ1-2, with D hard to call. The CDR3 totals 14 residues. Germline V CDR1 and CDR2: MNHEY, SVGEGT. Deletions cut 7 bases from V and 1 base from J, with 13 bases between. CDR3 loop: CASNFGGLNYGYTF. The CDR3 region has the DNA TGTGCCAGCAACTTCGGCGGACTTAACTATGGCTACACCTTC.

CDR3 sequence reads: CASSFEWGGTEAFF. For the CDR3, the DNA is TGTGCCAGCAGTTTCGAGTGGGGAGGGACTGAAGCTTTCTTT. V usage is TRBV12-3 or TRBV12-4 and J usage is TRBJ1-1; D gene ambiguous. The CDR3 consists of 14 residues. Trimming removed 3 bases from V and 5 bases from J, with 13 bases in between.

The chain has TRBV7-8 and TRBJ1-3, with D perhaps TRBD1 (6 bases). V gave up 5 bases and J gave up 0 bases, with 20 bases separating them. Germline assignment: CDR1 SGHVS and CDR2 FQNEAQ. The CDR3 is made up of 18 amino acids. CDR3 region: CASSVNLGGGFSGNTIYF. The DNA for the CDR3 is TGTGCCAGCAGCGTTAACCTCGGGGGCGGTTTCTCTGGAAACACCATATATTTT.

This clonotype was detected a few times. The J gene is TRBJ2-7, the V gene TRBV12-3 or TRBV12-4; 7 bases agree with TRBD2. V lost 4 bases to trimming and J lost 6 bases; unmatched junction nucleotides: 9. The CDR3 is 14 amino acids. The CDR3 reads CASSWGGVVTEQYF. The CDR3, as DNA: TGTGCCAGCAGTTGGGGAGGGGTCGTGACCGAGCAGTACTTC.

The rearrangement joins TRBV10-2 to TRBJ2-1; TRBD2 matches at 10 bases. Trimming took 11 bases from V and 8 from J; bases not matched to a gene: 9. The CDR3 sequence is 13 residues long. Germline V gene sequence: CDR1 WSHSY, CDR2 SAAADI. The CDR3 coding sequence is TGCGCCGGAAGGACTAGCGGTTCGGATGAGCAGTTCTTC. Amino acid sequence: CAGRTSGSDEQFF.